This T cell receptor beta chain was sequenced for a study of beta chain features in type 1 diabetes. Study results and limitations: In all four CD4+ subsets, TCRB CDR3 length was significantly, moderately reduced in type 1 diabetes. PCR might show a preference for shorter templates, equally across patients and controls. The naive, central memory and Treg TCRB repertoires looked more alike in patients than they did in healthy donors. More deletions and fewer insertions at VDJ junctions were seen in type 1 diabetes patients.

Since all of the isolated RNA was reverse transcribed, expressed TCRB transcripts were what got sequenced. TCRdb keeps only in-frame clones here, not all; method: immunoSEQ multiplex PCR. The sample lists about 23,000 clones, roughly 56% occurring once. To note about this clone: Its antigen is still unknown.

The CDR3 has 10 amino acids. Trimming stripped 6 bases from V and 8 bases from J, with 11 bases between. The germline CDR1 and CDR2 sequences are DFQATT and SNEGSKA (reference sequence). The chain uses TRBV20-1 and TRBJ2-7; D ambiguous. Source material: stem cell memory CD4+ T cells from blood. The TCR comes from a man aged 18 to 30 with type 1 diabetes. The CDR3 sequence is CSAAHNQQYF. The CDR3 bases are TGCAGTGCCGCACACAATCAGCAGTACTTC.